This TCR beta chain was sequenced for a study of T cell responses to AZD1222 COVID-19 vaccine. Study-wide results and limits: None of the repertoires were sampled until the peak T cell response had passed.

Unmatched junction bases numbered 4, after V lost 6 bases and J lost 2 bases. This CDR3 has 14 amino acids. Germline V gene lookup returns CDR1 ENHRY and CDR2 SYGVKD. With regard to this clone: Its antigen is unknown. At the DNA level, this CDR3 is encoded by other sequences in the same sample as well.

Sequenced by immunoSEQ multiplex PCR; TCRdb stores in-frame clones only, minus some. The data show about 130,000 clones, about 90% seen once. The clonotype originates from an adult in good health. The chain has TRBV10-3 and TRBJ1-5, with 7 bases identical to TRBD1. Sequenced here: peripheral blood, sampled on day 0 of AZD1222 vaccination. CDR3 coding DNA: TGTGCCATCAGCCCCGGACAGGGCAATCAGCCCCAGCATTTT. Its protein product is CAISPGQGNQPQHF.